The 23 T cell receptor beta chains below were found in one sample sequenced in a study of T cell responses to AZD1222 COVID-19 vaccine. Profiling relied on immunoSEQ multiplex PCR, and the TCRdb table lists in-frame clones only, not all of them. In the table there are around 100,000 clones, 91% of which are singletons. The sample consisted of peripheral blood, taken on day 0 of AZD1222 vaccination. The origin of the receptors is an adult in good health.

CDR3 protein: CASSLAWDRGFEKLFF. In DNA form, the CDR3 reads TGTGCCAGCAGCTTAGCCTGGGACAGGGGTTTTGAAAAACTGTTTTTT. The chain combines TRBV7-9 with TRBJ1-4, with TRBD1 matching 10 bases. Trimming took 0 bases from V and 7 from J; bases not matched to a gene: 5. The CDR3 runs to 16 residues. Germline CDR1 is SEHNR and CDR2 is FQNEAQ (reference sequence).

This chain connects TRBV23-1 to TRBJ1-6; D is undetermined. TRBV23-1 is noted as an ORF with a role that remains uncertain. V was cut by 1 base and J by 7 bases, with 14 bases left in between. The CDR3 runs 16 residues. CDR3 residues: CASSQFAGSLNSPLHF. The CDR3 DNA reads as TGCGCCAGCAGTCAATTCGCGGGGTCTCTGAATTCACCCCTCCACTTT.

The chain employs TRBV18 and TRBJ1-2, with D possibly TRBD1 on 5 matching bases. Trimming removed 4 bases at V and 8 bases at J, with 14 bases between. This CDR3 has 13 residues. Germline V lookup: CDR1 KGHSH, CDR2 LQKENI. CDR3: CASSRVQGSGYTF. CDR3 coding DNA: TGTGCCAGCTCACGGGTTCAGGGAAGCGGCTACACCTTC.

V and J are TRBV19 and TRBJ1-1, with D possibly TRBD1 on 5 matching bases. V was pared by 3 bases and J by 6 bases, with 17 bases between. The germline CDR1 and CDR2 sequences are LNHDA and SQIVND (reference sequence). The CDR3 runs to 15 residues. The CDR3 protein is CASSMSGRVDSEAFF. The CDR3 region has the DNA TGTGCCAGTAGTATGAGTGGCAGGGTGGATTCTGAAGCTTTCTTT.

The J gene is TRBJ2-7, the V gene TRBV28; a weak D match, TRBD2 (7 bases). The germline gives CDR1 MDHEN, CDR2 SYDVKM. Trimming shortened V by 7 bases and J by 5 bases, and 18 bases separated the two germline ends. This CDR3 contains 14 residues. The CDR3 sequence: CASTNRQGRDEQYF. The CDR3 bases are TGTGCCAGCACCAACCGGCAGGGGAGGGACGAGCAGTACTTC.

The chain couples TRBV5-1 to TRBJ1-2; TRBD1 matches 10 bases. The CDR3 is 15 residues long. CDR1 and CDR2 (germline): SGHRS, YFSETQ. Losses at the gene ends were 2 bases for V and 0 bases for J; bases not matched to a gene: 1. The DNA of the CDR3 is TGCGCCAGCAGCTTCGGGACAGGGGCTAACTATGGCTACACCTTC. Amino acids: CASSFGTGANYGYTF.

The chain recombines TRBV9 with TRBJ1-4; possible D gene TRBD1, 5 bases. Germline loops: CDR1 SGDLS, CDR2 YYNGEE. CDR3 size: 16 residues. V was trimmed by 2 bases and J by 0 bases, leaving 11 bases between them. CDR3 nucleotide sequence: TGTGCCAGCAGCGTGGGGGTTGGGACAACTAATGAAAAACTGTTTTTT. This sequence encodes CASSVGVGTTNEKLFF.

The chain is built from TRBV5-1 and TRBJ2-2; tentative D call: TRBD2 (7 bases). The germline V and J ends were trimmed by 4 bases and 2 bases, with 15 bases remaining between them. The CDR3 length is 16 residues. Germline-derived CDR1 and CDR2 are SGHRS and YFSETQ. The CDR3 coding sequence is TGCGCCAGCAGCCCCCGGGGGGCGGTTAACACCGGGGAGCTGTTTTTT. Encoded protein: CASSPRGAVNTGELFF.

The CDR3: CAWSGIGADTQYF. CDR3 nucleotide sequence: TGTGCCTGGAGTGGTATAGGGGCAGATACGCAGTATTTT. The chain carries TRBV30 and TRBJ2-3; weak D call: TRBD1 (5 bases). The CDR3 has 13 amino acids. Germline V gene lookup returns CDR1 GTSNPN and CDR2 SVGIG (reference sequence). The V and J ends lost 1 base and 4 bases respectively, with 9 bases between them.

V gene TRBV6-2 or TRBV6-3 combines with J gene TRBJ2-7, with 9 bases fitting TRBD2. V shed 4 bases and J 2 bases; nucleotides not matched to a gene: 9. This CDR3 has 16 residues. Germline V CDR1 and CDR2: MNHEY, SVGEGT. CDR3 DNA sequence: TGTGCCAGCAGTTTAATAGCGGGAGTGGTCCCCTACGAGCAGTACTTC. Amino acids: CASSLIAGVVPYEQYF.

This sequence joins TRBV19 and TRBJ2-1; 7 bases line up with TRBD2. With 7 bases clipped from V and 7 bases from J, the junction kept 13 bases outside the gene matches. CDR1 and CDR2 from the germline V gene are LNHDA and SQIVND (reference sequence). The CDR3 is made up of 15 amino acids. CDR3 nucleotides: TGTGCCAGTATCCCCTTGGGCGGGAGCCCTAATGAGCAGTTCTTC. It specifies CASIPLGGSPNEQFF. Supplemented by reference TRBV19 and TRBJ2-1, the full variable domain reads DGGITQSPKYLFRKEGQNVTLSCEQNLNHDAMYWYRQDPGQGLRLIYYSQIVNDFQKGDIAEGYSVSREKKESFPLTVTSAQKNPTAFYLCASIPLGGSPNEQFFGPGTRLTVL.

This chain uses TRBV9 with TRBJ2-3; D not resolved. The germline CDR1 and CDR2 sequences are SGDLS and YYNGEE. This CDR3 contains 15 residues. Trimming took 0 bases from V and 7 from J, leaving 15 bases between them. CDR3: CASSVGLTPSHTQYF. The DNA of the CDR3 is TGTGCCAGCAGCGTAGGACTGACGCCCTCGCATACGCAGTATTTT.

The V call is TRBV4-1, the J call TRBJ2-7; D ambiguous. CDR1 and CDR2 (germline): MGHRA, YSYEKL. Trimming shortened V by 3 bases and J by 6 bases, and 15 bases separated the two germline ends. The CDR3 loop spans 14 amino acids. The CDR3 nucleotides read TGCGCCAGCAGCCATCCCCACACAAGGTCCGAGCAGTACTTC. Its translation is CASSHPHTRSEQYF.

The chain is built from TRBV7-2 and TRBJ2-3, with a weak D call TRBD2 (7 bases). The ends were cut back, 4 bases at V and 6 bases at J, with 14 bases in the middle. Germline CDR1 reads SGHTA; CDR2 reads FQGNSA. The CDR3 loop spans 14 amino acids. The CDR3 sequence: CASSSRGGGDTQYF. The DNA for the CDR3 is TGTGCCAGCAGCTCTCGCGGGGGCGGTGATACGCAGTATTTT.

The chain couples TRBV19 to TRBJ2-5; D is perhaps TRBD1 (5 bases). The CDR3 length is 15 residues. Looked up from germline, CDR1 is LNHDA and CDR2 is SQIVND (reference sequence). The V and J ends lost 5 bases and 3 bases respectively, with 16 bases between them. The CDR3 protein is CASSRQGNSKETQYF. The CDR3 DNA is TGTGCCAGTAGTCGTCAGGGAAATTCCAAAGAGACCCAGTACTTC.

The V call is TRBV19, the J call TRBJ1-1, with D maybe TRBD1 (5 bases). Looked up from germline, CDR1 is LNHDA and CDR2 is SQIVND (reference sequence). The CDR3 totals 14 residues. Between the trimmed V and J ends, which lost 6 bases and 5 bases, there was a span of 16 bases. This CDR3 reads CASRTGGEGTEAFF. The CDR3 DNA is TGTGCCAGTAGAACAGGTGGCGAGGGGACTGAAGCTTTCTTT. Full variable domain (outside the CDR3, taken from reference TRBV19 and TRBJ1-1): DGGITQSPKYLFRKEGQNVTLSCEQNLNHDAMYWYRQDPGQGLRLIYYSQIVNDFQKGDIAEGYSVSREKKESFPLTVTSAQKNPTAFYLCASRTGGEGTEAFFGQGTRLTVV.

V usage is TRBV7-3 and J usage is TRBJ2-7; 10 bases are shared with TRBD2. This CDR3 spans 14 amino acids. V was clipped by 4 bases and J by 3 bases; unmatched bases: 3. The germline gives CDR1 SGHTA, CDR2 FQGTGA. As DNA, the CDR3 is TGTGCCAGCAGCTCTACTAGCGGGAACTACGAGCAGTACTTC. It is translated as CASSSTSGNYEQYF.

V usage is TRBV5-6 and J usage is TRBJ2-3, with 10 positions matching TRBD2. Germline CDR1 SGHDT, CDR2 YYEEEE. The CDR3 contains 15 residues. The ends lost 1 base at V and 3 bases at J; junction bases unmatched: 2. The CDR3 here is CASSLRTSGTDTQYF. CDR3 coding DNA: TGTGCCAGCAGCTTGAGGACTAGCGGTACAGATACGCAGTATTTT.

The sample holds one count of this clone. The genes are TRBV5-1 and TRBJ2-3; 11 bases are a match to TRBD2. The CDR3 is made up of 15 amino acids. J was trimmed by 4 bases and V by 4 bases; bases with no gene match: 5. CDR1 SGHRS and CDR2 YFSETQ come from the germline V gene. CDR3 in DNA: TGCGCCAGCAGCGCTAGCGGGAGGCCGGCAGATACGCAGTATTTT. As protein: CASSASGRPADTQYF.

The V and J genes are TRBV27 and TRBJ2-3; D might be TRBD2 (7 bases). Germline lookup yields CDR1 MNHEY and CDR2 SMNVEV (reference sequence). Trimming removed 7 bases from V and 4 bases from J, with 15 bases in between. This CDR3 spans 14 amino acids. The CDR3 DNA reads as TGTGCCAGCAAGGGGGGGAGAGGGGCAGATACGCAGTATTTT. Protein product: CASKGGRGADTQYF.

V usage is TRBV5-1 and J usage is TRBJ2-7, with D perhaps given as TRBD1 or TRBD2 (7 bases each). The CDR3 loop spans 13 amino acids. Between the trimmed V and J ends, which lost 5 bases and 9 bases, there was a span of 18 bases. In germline, CDR1 is SGHRS, CDR2 YFSETQ. The CDR3 loop is CASSGEGASVQYF. The CDR3 nucleotides read TGCGCCAGCAGTGGGGAGGGGGCGAGTGTGCAGTACTTC.

The rearrangement uses TRBV2 and TRBJ1-1; 7 bases map to TRBD1. CDR3 size: 15 residues. V lost 3 bases to trimming and J lost 0 bases; unmatched junction nucleotides: 4. Germline V gives CDR1 SNHLY, CDR2 FYNNEI. CDR3: CASSEFRGVNTEAFF. The CDR3 nucleotides are TGTGCCAGCAGTGAGTTCAGGGGGGTGAACACTGAAGCTTTCTTT.

This sequence joins TRBV28 and TRBJ1-2; D uncertain. Between the trimmed V and J ends, which lost 0 bases and 1 base, there was a span of 6 bases. CDR1 and CDR2 (germline): MDHEN, SYDVKM. This CDR3 region has 14 residues. This chain's CDR3 is CASSLWANNYGYTF. The CDR3 DNA sequence: TGTGCCAGCAGTTTATGGGCGAATAACTATGGCTACACCTTC.